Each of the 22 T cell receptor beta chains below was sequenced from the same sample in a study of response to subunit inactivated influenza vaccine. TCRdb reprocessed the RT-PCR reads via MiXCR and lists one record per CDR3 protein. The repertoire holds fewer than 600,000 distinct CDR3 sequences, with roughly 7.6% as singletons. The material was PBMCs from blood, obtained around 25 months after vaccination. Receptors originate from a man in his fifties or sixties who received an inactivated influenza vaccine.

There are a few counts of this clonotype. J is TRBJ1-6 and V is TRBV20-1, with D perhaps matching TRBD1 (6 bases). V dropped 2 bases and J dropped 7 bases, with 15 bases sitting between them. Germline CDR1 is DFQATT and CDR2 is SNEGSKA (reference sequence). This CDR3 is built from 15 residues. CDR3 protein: CSARLPTGRNSPLHF. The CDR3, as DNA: TGCAGTGCTAGACTCCCGACAGGAAGAAATTCACCCCTCCACTTT.

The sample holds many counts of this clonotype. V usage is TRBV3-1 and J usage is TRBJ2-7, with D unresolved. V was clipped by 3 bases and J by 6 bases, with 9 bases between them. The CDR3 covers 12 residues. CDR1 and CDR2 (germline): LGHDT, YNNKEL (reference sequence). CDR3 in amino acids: CASSQARAEQYF. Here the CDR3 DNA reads TGTGCCAGCAGCCAGGCCCGAGCCGAGCAGTACTTC.

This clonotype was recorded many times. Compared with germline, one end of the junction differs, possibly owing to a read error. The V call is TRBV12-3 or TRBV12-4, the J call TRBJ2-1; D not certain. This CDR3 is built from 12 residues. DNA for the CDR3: TGTGCCAGCAGTTTGGAACAAACGAAGATGATCTTC. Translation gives CASSLEQTKMIF.

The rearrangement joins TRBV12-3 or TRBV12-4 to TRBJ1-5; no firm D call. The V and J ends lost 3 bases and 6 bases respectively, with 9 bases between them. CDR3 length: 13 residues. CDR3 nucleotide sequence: TGTGCCAGCAGTTTTGCCCGAGGTCAGCCCCAGCATTTT. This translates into CASSFARGQPQHF.

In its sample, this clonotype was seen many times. DNA of the CDR3: TGCAGTGCAGCTAGCGGGGGGCGTCAGACCCAGTACTTC. Translating gives CSAASGGRQTQYF. The chain combines TRBV20-1 with TRBJ2-5; 11 bases fit TRBD2. This CDR3 region has 13 residues. Germline V gene lookup returns CDR1 DFQATT and CDR2 SNEGSKA (reference sequence). The trim removed 6 bases at V and 6 bases at J, leaving 6 bases unmatched.

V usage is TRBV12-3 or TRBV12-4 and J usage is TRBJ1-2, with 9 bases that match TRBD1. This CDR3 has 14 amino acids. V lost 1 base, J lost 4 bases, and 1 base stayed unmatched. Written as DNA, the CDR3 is TGTGCCAGCAGTTTAGGGGACAGGGTCTATGGCTACACCTTC. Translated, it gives CASSLGDRVYGYTF.

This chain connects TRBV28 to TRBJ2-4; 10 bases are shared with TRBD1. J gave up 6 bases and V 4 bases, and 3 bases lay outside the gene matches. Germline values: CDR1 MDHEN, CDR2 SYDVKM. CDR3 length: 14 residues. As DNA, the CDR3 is TGTGCCAGCAGTTCGGGACAGGGGAGAAACATTCAGTACTTC. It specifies CASSSGQGRNIQYF.

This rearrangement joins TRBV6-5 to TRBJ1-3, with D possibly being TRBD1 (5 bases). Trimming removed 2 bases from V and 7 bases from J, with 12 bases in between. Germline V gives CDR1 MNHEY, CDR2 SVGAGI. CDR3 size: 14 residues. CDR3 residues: CASSYVAGGNTIYF. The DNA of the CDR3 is TGTGCCAGCAGTTACGTGGCGGGGGGGAACACCATATATTTT.

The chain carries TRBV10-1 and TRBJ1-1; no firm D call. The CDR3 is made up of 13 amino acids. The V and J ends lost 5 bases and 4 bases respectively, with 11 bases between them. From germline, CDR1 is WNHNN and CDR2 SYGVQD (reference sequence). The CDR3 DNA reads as TGCGCCAGCAGTACCCTGGGATCCACTGAAGCTTTCTTT. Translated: CASSTLGSTEAFF.

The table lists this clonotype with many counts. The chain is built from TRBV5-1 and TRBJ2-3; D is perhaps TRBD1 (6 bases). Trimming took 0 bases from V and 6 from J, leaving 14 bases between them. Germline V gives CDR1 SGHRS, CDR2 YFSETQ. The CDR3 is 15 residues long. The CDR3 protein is CASSLGQGRGDTQYF. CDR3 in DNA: TGCGCCAGCAGCTTGGGCCAGGGGCGAGGGGATACGCAGTATTTT.

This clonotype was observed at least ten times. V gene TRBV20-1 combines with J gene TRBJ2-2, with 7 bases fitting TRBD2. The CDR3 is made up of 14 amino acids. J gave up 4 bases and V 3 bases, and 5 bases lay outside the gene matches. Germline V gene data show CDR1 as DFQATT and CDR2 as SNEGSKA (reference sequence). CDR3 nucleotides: TGCAGTGCTAGGGGGGGGTCAGGCACCGGGGAGCTGTTTTTT. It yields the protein CSARGGSGTGELFF.

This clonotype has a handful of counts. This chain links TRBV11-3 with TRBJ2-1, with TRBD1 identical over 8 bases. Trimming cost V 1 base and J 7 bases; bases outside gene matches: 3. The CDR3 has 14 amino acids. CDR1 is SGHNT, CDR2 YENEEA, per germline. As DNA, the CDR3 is TGTGCCAGCAGCTTAGGGACAGGGAGTAATGAGCAGTTCTTC. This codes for CASSLGTGSNEQFF.

CDR3 DNA sequence: TGTGCCAGCAGTTACTCGGCCGGGACAACTACTGGAAACACCATATATTTT. As protein: CASSYSAGTTTGNTIYF. The chain joins TRBV6-5 to TRBJ1-3, with D possibly matching TRBD1 (6 bases). Germline V lookup: CDR1 MNHEY, CDR2 SVGAGI. The CDR3 contains 17 residues. Trimming removed 0 bases from V and 2 bases from J, with 14 bases in between.

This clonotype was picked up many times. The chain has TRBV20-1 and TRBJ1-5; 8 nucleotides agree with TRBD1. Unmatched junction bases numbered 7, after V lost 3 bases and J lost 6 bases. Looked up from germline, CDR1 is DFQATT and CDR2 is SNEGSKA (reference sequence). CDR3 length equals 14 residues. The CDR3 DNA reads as TGCAGTGCTAGTGAGGCAGGGGGCGTTCAGCCCCAGCATTTT. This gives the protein CSASEAGGVQPQHF.

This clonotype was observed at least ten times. The CDR3 DNA is TGTGCCACCAGCAGCGGCAGGGTATACGAGCAGTACTTC. Translating it yields CATSSGRVYEQYF. The J gene is TRBJ2-7, the V gene TRBV15; D possibly corresponds to TRBD1 (5 bases). CDR3 length: 13 residues. The V and J ends lost 3 bases and 4 bases respectively, with 10 bases between them. Germline CDR1 and CDR2: LNHNV and YYDKDF (reference sequence).

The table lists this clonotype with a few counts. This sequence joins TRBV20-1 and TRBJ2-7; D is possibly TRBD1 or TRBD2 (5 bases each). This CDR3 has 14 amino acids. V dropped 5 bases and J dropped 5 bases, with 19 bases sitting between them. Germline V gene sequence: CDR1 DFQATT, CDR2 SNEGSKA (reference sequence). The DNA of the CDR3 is TGCAGTGCTTCACCCTGGGGGATACGCAACGAGCAGTACTTC. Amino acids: CSASPWGIRNEQYF.

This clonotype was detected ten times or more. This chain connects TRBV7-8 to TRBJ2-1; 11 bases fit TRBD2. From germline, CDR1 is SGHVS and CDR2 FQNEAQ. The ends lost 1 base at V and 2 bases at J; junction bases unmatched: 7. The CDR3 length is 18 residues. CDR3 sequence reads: CASSLVAGTSGTYNEQFF. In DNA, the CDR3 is TGTGCCAGCAGCTTAGTTGCCGGGACTAGCGGAACCTACAATGAGCAGTTCTTC.

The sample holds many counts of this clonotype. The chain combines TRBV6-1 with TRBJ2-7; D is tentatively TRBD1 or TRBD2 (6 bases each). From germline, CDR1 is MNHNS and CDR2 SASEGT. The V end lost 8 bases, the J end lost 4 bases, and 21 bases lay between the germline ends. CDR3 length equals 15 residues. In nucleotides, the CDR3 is TGTGCCAGCGGTCTATTGGGGGGCTCTTCGTACGAGCAGTACTTC. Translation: CASGLLGGSSYEQYF.

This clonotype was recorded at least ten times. CDR3 sequence reads: CASRPPEGYEQYF. The DNA of the CDR3 is TGTGCCAGCCGGCCCCCGGAAGGGTACGAGCAGTACTTC. This chain uses TRBV18 with TRBJ2-7, with D uncertain. V was cut by 8 bases and J by 4 bases, with 15 bases left in between. The germline CDR1 and CDR2 sequences are KGHSH and LQKENI. The CDR3 is 13 amino acids.

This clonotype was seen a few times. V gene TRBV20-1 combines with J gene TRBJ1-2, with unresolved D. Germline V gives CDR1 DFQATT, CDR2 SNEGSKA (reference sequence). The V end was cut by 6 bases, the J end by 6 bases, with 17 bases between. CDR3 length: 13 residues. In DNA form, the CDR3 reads TGCAGTGCAGTTAACAGCGTTACGGATGGCTACACCTTC. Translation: CSAVNSVTDGYTF.

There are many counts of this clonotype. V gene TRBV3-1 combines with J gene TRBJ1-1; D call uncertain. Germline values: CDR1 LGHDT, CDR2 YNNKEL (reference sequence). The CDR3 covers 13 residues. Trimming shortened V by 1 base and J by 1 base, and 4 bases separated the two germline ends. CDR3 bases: TGTGCCAGCAGCCAAGTTGGGAACACTGAAGCTTTCTTT. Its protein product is CASSQVGNTEAFF.

This CDR3 reads CATSDLSSRELFF. The DNA for the CDR3 is TGTGCCACCAGTGATTTGTCGTCGCGGGAGCTGTTTTTT. The chain has TRBV24-1 and TRBJ2-2; D gene ambiguous. V gave up 0 bases and J gave up 9 bases, with 7 bases separating them. The CDR3 has 13 amino acids. CDR1 and CDR2 (germline): KGHDR, SFDVKD.